This T cell receptor beta chain was found in a study of blood T cell repertoires in COVID-19. Study as a whole: Whether acute or convalescent, the COVID-19 samples came from the United States, Italy and Spain.

Repertoires were generated with immunoSEQ multiplex PCR, while TCRdb's copy carries only in-frame clones and drops some. The table lists 400,000 or so clones, 90% of them singletons, with around 0.6% in the top ten. Germline V CDR1 and CDR2: KGHSH, LQKENI. Trimming shortened V by 1 base and J by 8 bases, and 11 bases separated the two germline ends. The CDR3 runs to 13 residues. In this sample, this clone turned up once. Researchers sorted participants into cohorts using their self-reported clinical history. What the recovered Cohort 3 donors had was two negative PCRs, clearance, or symptom resolution.

The sequence was obtained from a man between 18 and 29 years old who had recovered from COVID-19. V and J are TRBV18 and TRBJ1-1; D unclear. The sample consisted of PBMCs or T cells enriched from blood (not recorded which). CDR3 nucleotides: TGTGCCAGCTCACCACGGGCACTCTGGGAAGCTTTCTTT. It yields the protein CASSPRALWEAFF.